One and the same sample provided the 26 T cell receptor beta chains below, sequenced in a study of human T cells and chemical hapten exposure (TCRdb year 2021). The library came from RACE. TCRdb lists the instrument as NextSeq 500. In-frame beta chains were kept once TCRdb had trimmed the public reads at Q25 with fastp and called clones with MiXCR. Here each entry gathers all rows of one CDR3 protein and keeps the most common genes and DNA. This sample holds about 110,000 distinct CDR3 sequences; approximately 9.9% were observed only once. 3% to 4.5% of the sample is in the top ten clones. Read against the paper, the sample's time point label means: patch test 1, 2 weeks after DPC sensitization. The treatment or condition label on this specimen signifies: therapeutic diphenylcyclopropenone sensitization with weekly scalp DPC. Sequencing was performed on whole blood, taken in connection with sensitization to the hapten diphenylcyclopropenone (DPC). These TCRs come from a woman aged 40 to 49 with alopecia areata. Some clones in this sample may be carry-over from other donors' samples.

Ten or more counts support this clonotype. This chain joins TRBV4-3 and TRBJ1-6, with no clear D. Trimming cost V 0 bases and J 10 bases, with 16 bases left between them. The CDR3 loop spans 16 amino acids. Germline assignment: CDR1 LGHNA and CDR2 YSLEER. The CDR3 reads CASSQDWVAGESPLHF. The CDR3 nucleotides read TGCGCCAGCAGCCAAGATTGGGTGGCCGGGGAGTCACCCCTCCACTTT.

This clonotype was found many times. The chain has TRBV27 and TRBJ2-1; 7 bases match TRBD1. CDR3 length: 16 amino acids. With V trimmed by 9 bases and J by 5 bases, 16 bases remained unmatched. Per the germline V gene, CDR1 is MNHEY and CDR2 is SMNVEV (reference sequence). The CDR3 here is CASLPIQGSAHNEQFF. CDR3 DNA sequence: TGTGCCAGTCTACCAATACAGGGGAGTGCCCACAATGAGCAGTTCTTC.

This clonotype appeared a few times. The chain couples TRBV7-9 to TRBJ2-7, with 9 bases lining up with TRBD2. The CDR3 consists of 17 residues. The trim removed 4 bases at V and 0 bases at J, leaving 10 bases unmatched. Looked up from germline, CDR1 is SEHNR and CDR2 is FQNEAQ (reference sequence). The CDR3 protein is CASSSLAGEKSSYEQYF. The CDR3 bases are TGTGCCAGCAGCTCCTTAGCGGGAGAGAAAAGCTCCTACGAGCAGTACTTC.

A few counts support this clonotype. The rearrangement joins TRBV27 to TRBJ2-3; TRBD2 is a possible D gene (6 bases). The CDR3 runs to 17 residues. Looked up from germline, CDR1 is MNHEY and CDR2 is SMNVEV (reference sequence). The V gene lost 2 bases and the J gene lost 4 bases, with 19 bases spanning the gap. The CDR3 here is CASSLPRGVAASDTQYF. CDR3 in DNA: TGTGCCAGCAGTTTACCCCGAGGGGTAGCGGCCTCAGATACGCAGTATTTT.

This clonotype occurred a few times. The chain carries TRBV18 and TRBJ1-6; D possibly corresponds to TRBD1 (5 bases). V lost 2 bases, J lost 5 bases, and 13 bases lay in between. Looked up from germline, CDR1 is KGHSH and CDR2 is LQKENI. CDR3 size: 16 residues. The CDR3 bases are TGTGCCAGCTCACCAAGCATGGGACGTGATAATTCACCCCTCCACTTT. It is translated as CASSPSMGRDNSPLHF.

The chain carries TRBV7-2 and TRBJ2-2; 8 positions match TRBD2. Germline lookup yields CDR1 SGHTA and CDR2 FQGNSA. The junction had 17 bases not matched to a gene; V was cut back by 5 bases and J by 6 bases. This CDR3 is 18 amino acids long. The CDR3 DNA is TGTGCCAGCAGCCCTCGGGATGCCGGGAGGGCCGGGGCCGGGGAGCTGTTTTTT. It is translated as CASSPRDAGRAGAGELFF.

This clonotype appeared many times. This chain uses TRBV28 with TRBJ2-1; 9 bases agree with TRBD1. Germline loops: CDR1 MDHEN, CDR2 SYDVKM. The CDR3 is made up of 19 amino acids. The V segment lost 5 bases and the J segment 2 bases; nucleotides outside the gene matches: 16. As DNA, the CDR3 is TGTGCCAGCAGTACTCGTCGGCCGGGACAGGGAGGAGCCTACAATGAGCAGTTCTTC. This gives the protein CASSTRRPGQGGAYNEQFF.

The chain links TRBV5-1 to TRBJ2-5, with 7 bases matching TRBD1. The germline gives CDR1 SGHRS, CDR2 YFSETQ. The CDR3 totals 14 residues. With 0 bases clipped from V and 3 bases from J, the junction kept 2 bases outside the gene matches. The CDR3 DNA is TGCGCCAGCAGCTTGGGGACAGGAAAAGAGACCCAGTACTTC. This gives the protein CASSLGTGKETQYF.

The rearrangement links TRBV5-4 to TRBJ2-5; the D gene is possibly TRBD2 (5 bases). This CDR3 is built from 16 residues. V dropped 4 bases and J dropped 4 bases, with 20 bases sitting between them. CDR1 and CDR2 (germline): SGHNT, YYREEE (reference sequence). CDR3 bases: TGTGCCAGCAGCCCCCCCGGGCGGGCGCAGCGAGAGACCCAGTACTTC. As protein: CASSPPGRAQRETQYF.

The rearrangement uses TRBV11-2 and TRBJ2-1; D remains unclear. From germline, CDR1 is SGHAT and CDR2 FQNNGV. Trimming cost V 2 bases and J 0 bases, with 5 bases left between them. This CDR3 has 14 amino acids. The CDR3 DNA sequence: TGTGCCAGCAGCTTAAGGGCCTCCTACAATGAGCAGTTCTTC. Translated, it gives CASSLRASYNEQFF. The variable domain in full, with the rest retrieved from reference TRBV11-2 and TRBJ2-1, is EAGVAQSPRYKIIEKRQSVAFWCNPISGHATLYWYQQILGQGPKLLIQFQNNGVVDDSQLPKDRFSAERLKGVDSTLKIQPAKLEDSAVYLCASSLRASYNEQFFGPGTRLTVL.

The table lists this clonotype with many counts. As DNA, the CDR3 is TGTGCCAGCAGTTCACCTCGCGGGAGTTCCTACGAGCAGTACTTC. Residues: CASSSPRGSSYEQYF. The chain uses TRBV6-5 and TRBJ2-7; 7 bases are a match to TRBD2. V shed 4 bases, J shed 1 base, and the junction held 7 bases outside the gene matches. The CDR3 runs to 15 residues. Germline V gene data show CDR1 as MNHEY and CDR2 as SVGAGI.

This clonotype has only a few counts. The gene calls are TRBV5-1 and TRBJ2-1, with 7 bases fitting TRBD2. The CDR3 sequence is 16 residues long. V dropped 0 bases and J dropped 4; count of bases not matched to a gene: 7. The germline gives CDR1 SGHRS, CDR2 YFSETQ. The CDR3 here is CASSLGASGPYNEQFF. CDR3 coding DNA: TGCGCCAGCAGCTTGGGGGCTAGCGGCCCTTACAATGAGCAGTTCTTC.

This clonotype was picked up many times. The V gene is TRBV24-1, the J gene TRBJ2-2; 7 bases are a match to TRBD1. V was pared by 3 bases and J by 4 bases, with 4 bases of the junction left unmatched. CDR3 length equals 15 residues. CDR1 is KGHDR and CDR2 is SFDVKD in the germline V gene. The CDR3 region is CATSDQGVSTGELFF. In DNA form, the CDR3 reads TGTGCCACCAGTGATCAGGGGGTTAGCACCGGGGAGCTGTTTTTT.

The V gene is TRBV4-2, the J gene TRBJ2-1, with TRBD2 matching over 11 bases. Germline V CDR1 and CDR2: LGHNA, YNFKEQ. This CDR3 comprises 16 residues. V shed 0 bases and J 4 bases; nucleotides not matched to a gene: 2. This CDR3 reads CASSQERTSGYNEQFF. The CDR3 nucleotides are TGTGCCAGCAGCCAAGAACGGACTAGCGGGTACAATGAGCAGTTCTTC.

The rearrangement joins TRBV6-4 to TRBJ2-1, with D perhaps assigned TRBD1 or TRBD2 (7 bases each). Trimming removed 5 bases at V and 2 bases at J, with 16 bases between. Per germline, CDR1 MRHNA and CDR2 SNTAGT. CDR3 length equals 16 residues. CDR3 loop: CASSSSGGGTYNEQFF. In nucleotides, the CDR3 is TGTGCCAGCAGTTCCTCAGGGGGGGGTACCTACAATGAGCAGTTCTTC.

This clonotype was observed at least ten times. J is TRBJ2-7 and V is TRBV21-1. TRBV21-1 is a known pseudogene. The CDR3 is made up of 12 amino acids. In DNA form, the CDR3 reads TGTGCCAGCAGCAAATTGCGTTACGAGCAGTACTTC. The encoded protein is CASSKLRYEQYF.

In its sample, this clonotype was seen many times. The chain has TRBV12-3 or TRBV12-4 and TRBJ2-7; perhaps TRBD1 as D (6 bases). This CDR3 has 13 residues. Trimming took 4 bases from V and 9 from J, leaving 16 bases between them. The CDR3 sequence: CASSSQGSPWQYF. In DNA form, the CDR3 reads TGTGCCAGCAGTTCACAGGGTTCTCCCTGGCAGTACTTC.

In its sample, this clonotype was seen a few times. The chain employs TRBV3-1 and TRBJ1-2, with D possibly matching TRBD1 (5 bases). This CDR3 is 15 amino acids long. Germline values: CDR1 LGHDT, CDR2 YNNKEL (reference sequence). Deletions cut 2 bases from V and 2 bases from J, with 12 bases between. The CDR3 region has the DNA TGTGCCAGCAGCCAACGGGGCGTGCGAAACTATGGCTACACCTTC. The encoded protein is CASSQRGVRNYGYTF.

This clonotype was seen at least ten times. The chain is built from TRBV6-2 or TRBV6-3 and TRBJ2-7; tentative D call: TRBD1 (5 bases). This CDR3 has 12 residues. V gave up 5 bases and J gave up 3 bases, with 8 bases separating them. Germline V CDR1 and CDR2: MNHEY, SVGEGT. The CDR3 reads CASSPRVYEQYF. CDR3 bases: TGTGCCAGCAGTCCCAGGGTCTACGAGCAGTACTTC.

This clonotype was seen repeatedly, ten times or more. CDR3 residues: CASSPRGPLDGELFF. CDR3 in DNA: TGTGCCAGCAGCCCGCGGGGGCCCCTCGACGGGGAGCTGTTTTTT. This chain links TRBV7-9 with TRBJ2-2; D is possibly TRBD2 (7 bases). Germline CDR1 and CDR2: SEHNR and FQNEAQ (reference sequence). V gave up 5 bases and J gave up 7 bases, with 17 bases separating them. The CDR3 is 15 amino acids.

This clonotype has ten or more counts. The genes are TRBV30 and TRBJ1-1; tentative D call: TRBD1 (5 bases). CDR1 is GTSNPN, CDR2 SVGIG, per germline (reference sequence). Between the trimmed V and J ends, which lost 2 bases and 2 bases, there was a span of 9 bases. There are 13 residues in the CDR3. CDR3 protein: CAWSQGPNTEAFF. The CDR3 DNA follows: TGTGCCTGGAGTCAGGGACCTAACACTGAAGCTTTCTTT.

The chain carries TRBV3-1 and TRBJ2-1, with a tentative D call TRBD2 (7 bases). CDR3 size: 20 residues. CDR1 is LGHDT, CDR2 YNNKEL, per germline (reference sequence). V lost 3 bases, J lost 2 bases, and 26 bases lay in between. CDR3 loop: CASSQGPGLRGGTAYNEQFF. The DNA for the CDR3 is TGTGCCAGCAGCCAGGGACCGGGACTAAGGGGGGGGACTGCCTACAATGAGCAGTTCTTC.

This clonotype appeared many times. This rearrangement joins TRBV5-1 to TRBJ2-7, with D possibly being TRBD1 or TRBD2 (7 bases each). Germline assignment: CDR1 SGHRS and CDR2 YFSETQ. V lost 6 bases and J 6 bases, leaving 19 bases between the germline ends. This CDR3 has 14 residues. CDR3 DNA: TGCGCCAGCACCAGCGGGGACAGTGCCTCCGAGCAGTACTTC. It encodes CASTSGDSASEQYF.

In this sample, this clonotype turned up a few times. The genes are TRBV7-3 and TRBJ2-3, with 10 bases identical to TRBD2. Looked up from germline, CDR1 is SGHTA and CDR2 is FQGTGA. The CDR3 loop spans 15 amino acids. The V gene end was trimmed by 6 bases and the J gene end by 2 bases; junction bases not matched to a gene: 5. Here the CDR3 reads CASSLAGGFTDTQYF. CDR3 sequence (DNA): TGTGCCAGCAGTTTAGCGGGGGGATTCACAGATACGCAGTATTTT.

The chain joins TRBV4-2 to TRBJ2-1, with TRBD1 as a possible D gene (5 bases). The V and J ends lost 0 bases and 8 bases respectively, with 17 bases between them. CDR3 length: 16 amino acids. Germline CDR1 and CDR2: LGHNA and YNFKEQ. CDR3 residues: CASSQEVDTRAYEQFF. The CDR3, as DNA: TGTGCCAGCAGCCAAGAAGTGGACACACGGGCCTATGAGCAGTTCTTC.

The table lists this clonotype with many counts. The CDR3 is CASSYTGTVLFF. In nucleotides, the CDR3 is TGTGCCAGCAGCTACACCGGGACCGTTCTCTTCTTT. The V call is TRBV7-6, the J call TRBJ1-1; a possible D gene is TRBD1 (5 bases). V lost 4 bases and J 14 bases, leaving 17 bases between the germline ends. The germline CDR1 and CDR2 sequences are SGHVS and FNYEAQ. The CDR3 is 12 residues long.